This TCR beta chain was recovered during a study of T cells in Graves' hyperthyroidism and ophthalmopathy. In the study overall: Peripheral blood was acquired at first diagnosis, ahead of any therapy whatsoever.

General study findings and limits: Blood samples included most of the expanded thyroid clonotypes exceeding 0.001. Before onset, ophthalmopathy was predicted by the model a median 6.5 months earlier.

Each patient was aged 18 to 65 and had newly diagnosed hyperthyroidism of under 2 months' duration. The CDR3 covers 14 residues. Germline-derived CDR1 and CDR2 are SGDLS and YYNGEE. Trimming cost V 0 bases and J 8 bases, with 11 bases left between them. This clonotype occurred many times. No antigen is known for it. TCR beta CDR3 region amplification was performed from RNA transcripts. A set of HTBI primers served as the primers for a first-round RT-PCR of the TCR CDR3. MiXCR, run by TCRdb on the multiplex PCR reads, gives a single entry per CDR3 protein. The repertoire has roughly 800,000 distinct CDR3 sequences, more than 30% of them found once; the top ten carry 7.5% to 9.5%.

This sequence originates from a man aged 18 to 35 with Graves' hyperthyroidism. The specimen sequenced was blood. This rearrangement joins TRBV9 to TRBJ1-4, with D perhaps TRBD1 (6 bases). The CDR3 sequence: CASSVAGGAEKLFF. For the CDR3, the DNA is TGTGCCAGCAGCGTAGCGGGGGGCGCCGAAAAACTGTTTTTT. The whole variable domain, remainder taken from reference TRBV9 and TRBJ1-4, is DSGVTQTPKHLITATGQRVTLRCSPRSGDLSVYWYQQSLDQGLQFLIQYYNGEERAKGNILERFSAQQFPDLHSELNLSSLELGDSALYFCASSVAGGAEKLFFGSGTQLSVL.